The 32 T cell receptor beta chains below were found in one sample sequenced in a study of chemoradiotherapy in HPV16-positive cancers. Method: immunoSEQ multiplex PCR; TCRdb's copy keeps in-frame clones and lacks some. The sample includes roughly 20,000 clones, 84% of them seen just once. Material: blood, obtained from a patient who underwent chemoradiotherapy. These TCRs come from a human donor with HPV-associated anogenital cancer.

In its sample, this clone was seen once. The CDR3 loop reads CASSQDLGQLGNQPQHF. The DNA for the CDR3 is TGCGCCAGCAGCCAGGATTTGGGACAGCTAGGCAATCAGCCCCAGCATTTT. The V call is TRBV4-3, the J call TRBJ1-5, with TRBD1 matching over 7 bases. The CDR3 spans 17 residues. CDR1 is LGHNA, CDR2 YSLEER, per germline. Trimming removed 3 bases from V and 2 bases from J; junction bases left unmatched: 10.

This chain connects TRBV10-3 to TRBJ2-1; TRBD2 agrees at 7 bases. Germline V gene sequence: CDR1 ENHRY, CDR2 SYGVKD. The junction had 8 bases not matched to a gene; V was cut back by 6 bases and J by 6 bases. The CDR3 is made up of 14 amino acids. The CDR3 DNA follows: TGTGCCATCAGCCGCGGAGGGGAGGGCAATGAGCAGTTCTTC. It specifies CAISRGGEGNEQFF.

The chain links TRBV6-5 to TRBJ1-1; D remains unclear. V was shortened by 8 bases and J by 2 bases, with 12 bases between the two germline ends. From germline, CDR1 is MNHEY and CDR2 SVGAGI. The CDR3 extends over 13 amino acids. The CDR3 nucleotides read TGTGCCAGCGTTGGGCAGCTAAACACTGAAGCTTTCTTT. Translating gives CASVGQLNTEAFF.

V and J are TRBV27 and TRBJ1-6; TRBD1 matches at 8 bases. CDR3 length equals 14 residues. Germline V gene sequence: CDR1 MNHEY, CDR2 SMNVEV (reference sequence). Losses at the gene ends were 6 bases for V and 8 bases for J; bases not matched to a gene: 6. CDR3 amino acids: CASSPGTGDSPLHF. As DNA, the CDR3 is TGTGCCAGCAGCCCCGGGACAGGCGATTCACCCCTCCACTTT.

This chain links TRBV6-5 with TRBJ1-4; D ambiguous. Looked up from germline, CDR1 is MNHEY and CDR2 is SVGAGI. Trimming took 6 bases from V and 4 from J, leaving 15 bases between them. This CDR3 contains 15 residues. This CDR3 reads CASRLAGSDNEKLFF. DNA for the CDR3: TGTGCCAGCAGACTTGCCGGGAGCGATAATGAAAAACTGTTTTTT.

The gene calls are TRBV19 and TRBJ1-2; no firm D call. CDR1 is LNHDA, CDR2 SQIVND, per germline (reference sequence). The CDR3 loop spans 14 amino acids. V was shortened by 7 bases and J by 4 bases, with 16 bases between the two germline ends. The CDR3 DNA reads as TGTGCCAGTACCTCACAGTGGTCCGGCTATGGCTACACCTTC. It translates to CASTSQWSGYGYTF.

The chain carries TRBV19 and TRBJ1-5; D gene ambiguous. Trimming took off 5 bases at V and 4 bases at J, with 12 bases between the two ends. Looked up from germline, CDR1 is LNHDA and CDR2 is SQIVND (reference sequence). The CDR3 runs to 14 residues. As DNA, the CDR3 is TGTGCCAGTAGTCTTAGCACAGAAAATCAGCCCCAGCATTTT. Translating gives CASSLSTENQPQHF.

V is TRBV19 and J is TRBJ2-7; the D gene is possibly TRBD1 (6 bases). This CDR3 region has 15 residues. Trimming pared 5 bases from V and 7 bases from J, leaving 21 bases between. Germline CDR1 reads LNHDA; CDR2 reads SQIVND (reference sequence). The CDR3 reads CASSPRTVPVGEQYF. In DNA form, the CDR3 reads TGTGCCAGTAGTCCCCGGACAGTCCCTGTCGGAGAGCAGTACTTC.

The J gene is TRBJ1-4, the V gene TRBV27; D call uncertain. V lost 3 bases, J lost 5 bases, and 10 bases lay in between. The CDR3 totals 14 residues. The V gene's germline CDR1 is MNHEY and CDR2 SMNVEV (reference sequence). Here the CDR3 DNA reads TGTGCCAGCAGTTTGGGTACCGGGAATGAAAAACTGTTTTTT. It encodes CASSLGTGNEKLFF.

CDR3: CASSLASGHIYGYTF. The CDR3, as DNA: TGTGCCAGCAGCTTGGCGTCGGGACACATCTATGGCTACACCTTC. The J gene is TRBJ1-2, the V gene TRBV5-5; the D gene is possibly TRBD1 (6 bases). CDR1 is SGHKS, CDR2 YYEKEE, per germline (reference sequence). V was shortened by 0 bases and J by 4 bases, with 13 bases between the two germline ends. This CDR3 is 15 amino acids long.

The gene calls are TRBV7-6 and TRBJ1-2, with D possibly being TRBD1 (5 bases). V lost 5 bases, J lost 4 bases, and 17 bases lay in between. Germline V gene data show CDR1 as SGHVS and CDR2 as FNYEAQ. CDR3 size: 15 residues. The DNA for the CDR3 is TGTGCCAGCAGCGACGGGGGGGACGGCTCCTATGGCTACACCTTC. This translates into CASSDGGDGSYGYTF.

The V and J genes are TRBV2 and TRBJ2-2; unclear D gene. Germline CDR1 reads SNHLY; CDR2 reads FYNNEI. This CDR3 contains 11 residues. V shed 4 bases and J shed 7 bases, with 4 bases lying between them. CDR3 bases: TGTGCCAGCAGTGTTGACGGGGAGCTGTTTTTT. Translated: CASSVDGELFF. Full variable domain (missing parts from reference TRBV2 and TRBJ2-2): EPEVTQTPSHQVTQMGQEVILRCVPISNHLYFYWYRQILGQKVEFLVSFYNNEISEKSEIFDDQFSVERPDGSNFTLKIRSTKLEDSAMYFCASSVDGELFFGEGSRLTVL.

Notes on this clone: The DNA is omitted, as the CDR3 cannot be located on it reliably, and the CDR3 follows TCRdb's listing. J is TRBJ2-5 and V is TRBV25-1; the D segment call TRBD1 is taken from the table without a DNA check. The V gene's germline CDR1 is MGHDK and CDR2 SYGVNS. The CDR3 comprises 15 residues, both ends counted. This CDR3 reads CASSTSTGRQETQYF.

This clone came up a few times. V usage is TRBV6-4 and J usage is TRBJ2-3, with TRBD2 matching 12 bases. The J segment lost 1 base and the V segment lost 6 bases, leaving 2 bases of the junction unmatched. The CDR3 is made up of 15 amino acids. Per the germline V gene, CDR1 is MRHNA and CDR2 is SNTAGT. CDR3 in DNA: TGTGCCAGCAGCCGACTAGCGGGGGGCACAGATACGCAGTATTTT. Its protein product is CASSRLAGGTDTQYF.

The chain links TRBV11-2 to TRBJ1-1; D may be TRBD1 (5 bases). The CDR3 has 15 amino acids. Germline CDR1 is SGHAT and CDR2 is FQNNGV. The V end was cut by 3 bases, the J end by 0 bases, with 11 bases between. The CDR3 spells CASSFLAGLNTEAFF. The CDR3 region has the DNA TGTGCCAGCAGCTTCCTGGCAGGGCTGAACACTGAAGCTTTCTTT. The full variable domain, rest sourced from reference TRBV11-2 and TRBJ1-1, is EAGVAQSPRYKIIEKRQSVAFWCNPISGHATLYWYQQILGQGPKLLIQFQNNGVVDDSQLPKDRFSAERLKGVDSTLKIQPAKLEDSAVYLCASSFLAGLNTEAFFGQGTRLTVV.

This chain joins TRBV6-5 and TRBJ2-7; 7 bases are shared with TRBD1. J was trimmed by 3 bases and V by 4 bases; bases with no gene match: 9. The germline V gene encodes CDR1 MNHEY and CDR2 SVGAGI. The CDR3 extends over 15 amino acids. The CDR3 DNA is TGTGCCAGCAGTTTGACAGGGCTGGCCCTCTACGAGCAGTACTTC. It is translated as CASSLTGLALYEQYF.

The chain uses TRBV19 and TRBJ1-5, with D unclear. Per germline, CDR1 LNHDA and CDR2 SQIVND (reference sequence). CDR3 length: 15 amino acids. Trimming took 3 bases from V and 4 from J, leaving 13 bases between them. CDR3 nucleotide sequence: TGTGCCAGTAGTATTATGAGGGAGGTAAATCAGCCCCAGCATTTT. Translating it yields CASSIMREVNQPQHF.

The chain carries TRBV27 and TRBJ1-2; a possible D gene is TRBD1 (5 bases). The CDR3 runs to 13 residues. Per germline, CDR1 MNHEY and CDR2 SMNVEV (reference sequence). Trimming pared 10 bases from V and 7 bases from J, leaving 19 bases between. The CDR3 sequence: CATKLGIGAGYTF. The DNA for the CDR3 is TGTGCCACCAAGTTGGGCATCGGGGCTGGCTACACCTTC.

The chain recombines TRBV27 with TRBJ2-2, with a tentative D call TRBD1 (6 bases). V lost 4 bases and J 4 bases, leaving 16 bases between the germline ends. Germline V CDR1 and CDR2: MNHEY, SMNVEV (reference sequence). The CDR3 totals 16 residues. This chain's CDR3 is CASSWEPGHLTGELFF. The CDR3 region has the DNA TGTGCCAGCAGTTGGGAACCGGGACATCTCACCGGGGAGCTGTTTTTT.

The chain uses TRBV27 and TRBJ2-7; TRBD2 matches at 12 bases. J was trimmed by 9 bases and V by 2 bases; bases with no gene match: 5. The CDR3 has 14 amino acids. The germline V gene encodes CDR1 MNHEY and CDR2 SMNVEV (reference sequence). CDR3 sequence: CASSLETSGGGQYF. The DNA for the CDR3 is TGTGCCAGCAGTTTAGAGACTAGCGGGGGAGGGCAGTACTTC.

The chain uses TRBV7-9 and TRBJ2-3; 10 positions agree with TRBD1. This CDR3 is built from 16 residues. Per the germline V gene, CDR1 is SEHNR and CDR2 is FQNEAQ (reference sequence). V was pared by 5 bases and J by 2 bases, with 7 bases of the junction left unmatched. CDR3 in DNA: TGTGCCAGCAGCCACGGGGACAGGGGAGACACAGATACGCAGTATTTT. This gives the protein CASSHGDRGDTDTQYF.

This clone was seen only a few times. V is TRBV4-2 and J is TRBJ2-5, with D perhaps matching TRBD2 (6 bases). CDR1 is LGHNA, CDR2 YNFKEQ, per germline. This CDR3 region has 17 residues. With 0 bases removed from V and 5 bases from J, the gap between germline ends came to 19 bases. CDR3 DNA: TGTGCCAGCAGCCAAGATCTCCTAGCGCGCTCACGGGAGACCCAGTACTTC. Protein sequence: CASSQDLLARSRETQYF.

This clone was counted between two and nine times. The gene calls are TRBV28 and TRBJ1-2; TRBD1 agrees at 8 bases. The germline CDR1 and CDR2 sequences are MDHEN and SYDVKM. With V trimmed by 2 bases and J by 3 bases, 5 bases remained unmatched. The CDR3 is made up of 15 amino acids. In nucleotides, the CDR3 is TGTGCCAGCAGTTTACAGGGGGCGCCTGACTATGGCTACACCTTC. Translating it yields CASSLQGAPDYGYTF.

The V gene is TRBV19, the J gene TRBJ2-7; TRBD2 might be the D (7 bases). CDR1 LNHDA and CDR2 SQIVND come from the germline V gene (reference sequence). Trimming stripped 0 bases from V and 3 bases from J, with 18 bases between. CDR3 length: 17 amino acids. CDR3 protein: CASSIEVSGGVGYEQYF. The CDR3 DNA follows: TGTGCCAGTAGTATAGAGGTTTCGGGGGGCGTCGGCTACGAGCAGTACTTC.

The chain recombines TRBV6-1 with TRBJ2-1, with D perhaps TRBD1 or TRBD2 (6 bases each). The CDR3 is 13 residues long. CDR1 and CDR2 from the germline V gene are MNHNS and SASEGT. Trimming left V 7 bases short and J 6 bases short, with 13 bases between. The CDR3 is CASKAGEANEQFF. CDR3 coding DNA: TGTGCCAGCAAGGCAGGGGAGGCCAATGAGCAGTTCTTC.

This rearrangement joins TRBV19 to TRBJ1-4; 7 positions match TRBD1. V was clipped by 4 bases and J by 7 bases; unmatched bases: 9. Germline V gives CDR1 LNHDA, CDR2 SQIVND (reference sequence). CDR3 length: 15 amino acids. CDR3 sequence reads: CASSTGQYLGEKLFF. For the CDR3, the DNA is TGTGCCAGTAGTACGGGACAGTATCTCGGTGAAAAACTGTTTTTT.

V is TRBV5-1 and J is TRBJ1-6; TRBD1 is a possible D gene (6 bases). Germline CDR1 and CDR2: SGHRS and YFSETQ. The CDR3 consists of 14 residues. Trimming took off 0 bases at V and 9 bases at J, with 10 bases between the two ends. The CDR3 nucleotides read TGCGCCAGCAGCTTGGGACAGGAGGGTTCACCCCTCCACTTT. This sequence encodes CASSLGQEGSPLHF.

This rearrangement joins TRBV11-3 to TRBJ2-5; D is undetermined. Trimming cost V 5 bases and J 2 bases, with 9 bases left between them. CDR3 size: 13 residues. Germline assignment: CDR1 SGHNT and CDR2 YENEEA. CDR3 in DNA: TGTGCCAGCAGCGCACACCAGCAAGAGACCCAGTACTTC. Translation gives CASSAHQQETQYF.

The CDR3 sequence is CASSLADRSGEQYF. The CDR3 bases are TGTGCCAGCAGCTTAGCGGACAGATCGGGTGAGCAGTACTTC. The V gene is TRBV7-9, the J gene TRBJ2-5; D is perhaps TRBD1 (6 bases). CDR1 is SEHNR, CDR2 FQNEAQ, per germline (reference sequence). The CDR3 covers 14 residues. V was shortened by 0 bases and J by 11 bases, with 16 bases between the two germline ends. The variable domain in full, completed from reference TRBV7-9 and TRBJ2-5, reads DTGVSQNPRHKITKRGQNVTFRCDPISEHNRLYWYRQTLGQGPEFLTYFQNEAQLEKSRLLSDRFSAERPKGSFSTLEIQRTEQGDSAMYLCASSLADRSGEQYFGPGTRLLVL.

This chain joins TRBV6-5 and TRBJ1-2; 7 bases line up with TRBD1. This CDR3 is built from 15 residues. V shed 2 bases and J 2 bases; nucleotides not matched to a gene: 5. Germline CDR1 MNHEY, CDR2 SVGAGI. The CDR3 DNA reads as TGTGCCAGCAGTTACCTCGGACAGGCGAACTATGGCTACACCTTC. It encodes CASSYLGQANYGYTF.

The chain carries TRBV4-1 and TRBJ1-1; 7 bases map to TRBD1. Losses at the gene ends were 0 bases for V and 12 bases for J; bases not matched to a gene: 7. The CDR3 totals 13 residues. Germline CDR1 is MGHRA and CDR2 is YSYEKL. The CDR3 bases are TGCGCCAGCAGCCAAGATATTAGGGGACAGCCTTTCTTT. Protein product: CASSQDIRGQPFF.

This clone showed up just a few times. The chain links TRBV7-9 to TRBJ1-2, with D tentatively TRBD1 (5 bases). The V end lost 1 base, the J end lost 8 bases, and 20 bases lay between the germline ends. This CDR3 spans 16 amino acids. Looked up from germline, CDR1 is SEHNR and CDR2 is FQNEAQ (reference sequence). This chain's CDR3 is CASSLEGRGSTAGYTF. CDR3 coding DNA: TGTGCCAGCAGCTTAGAGGGGAGAGGGTCAACTGCAGGCTACACCTTC.